Following are 30 T cell receptor beta chains from one sample sequenced in a study of shared clonotypes between healthy human individuals. Some clones are missing from TCRdb's copy, which holds only in-frame ones; the method was immunoSEQ multiplex PCR. The data hold over a million clones, with about three quarters observed a single time. Material: memory CD4+ T cells sorted from blood. Subset specified: CD45RA-negative fraction. Source of these receptors: a man aged 18 to 29 in good health.

This chain joins TRBV6-5 and TRBJ2-2; D is uncertain. V was clipped by 4 bases and J by 7 bases, with 13 bases between them. This CDR3 is 14 amino acids long. Germline lookup yields CDR1 MNHEY and CDR2 SVGAGI. Here the CDR3 DNA reads TGTGCCAGCAGTTGGGCTAGGTTCGGCGGGGAGCTGTTTTTT. Protein product: CASSWARFGGELFF.

The chain couples TRBV18 to TRBJ2-7; D gene uncertain. CDR3 length equals 15 residues. The V end lost 3 bases, the J end lost 6 bases, and 18 bases lay between the germline ends. The V gene's germline CDR1 is KGHSH and CDR2 LQKENI. CDR3 region: CASSPKTGRESEQYF. Written as DNA, the CDR3 is TGTGCCAGCTCACCCAAAACCGGGCGTGAGAGCGAGCAGTACTTC. Full variable domain (missing parts from reference TRBV18 and TRBJ2-7): NAGVMQNPRHLVRRRGQEARLRCSPMKGHSHVYWYRQLPEEGLKFMVYLQKENIIDESGMPKERFSAEFPKEGPSILRIQQVVRGDSAAYFCASSPKTGRESEQYFGPGTRLTVT.

The rearrangement uses TRBV5-1 and TRBJ2-5; D could derive from TRBD1 or TRBD2 (5 bases each). The CDR3 totals 15 residues. Germline V gives CDR1 SGHRS, CDR2 YFSETQ. Trimming cost V 4 bases and J 3 bases, with 16 bases left between them. The CDR3 protein is CASSRNGARKETQYF. CDR3 coding DNA: TGCGCCAGCAGCCGAAACGGGGCGAGGAAAGAGACCCAGTACTTC. Together with reference TRBV5-1 and TRBJ2-5, the CDR3 gives the full variable domain: KAGVTQTPRYLIKTRGQQVTLSCSPISGHRSVSWYQQTPGQGLQFLFEYFSETQRNKGNFPGRFSGRQFSNSRSEMNVSTLELGDSALYLCASSRNGARKETQYFGPGTRLLVL.

This clone was seen more than once but under ten times. This rearrangement joins TRBV30 to TRBJ1-1; D is possibly TRBD1 (6 bases). The CDR3 sequence is 12 residues long. Germline V gene data show CDR1 as GTSNPN and CDR2 as SVGIG (reference sequence). Trimming removed 8 bases at V and 5 bases at J, with 15 bases between. CDR3 DNA sequence: TGTGCCCGGGAGGGGGGCTGGACTGAAGCTTTCTTT. This sequence encodes CAREGGWTEAFF.

The CDR3 sequence: CASSALGGGETQYF. The DNA of the CDR3 is TGCGCCAGCAGTGCTCTTGGAGGCGGAGAGACCCAGTACTTC. The chain uses TRBV10-2 and TRBJ2-5, with a possible D match to TRBD2 (5 bases). Germline CDR1 and CDR2: WSHSY and SAAADI. The CDR3 is made up of 14 amino acids. The germline V and J ends were trimmed by 4 bases and 4 bases, with 13 bases remaining between them.

The chain couples TRBV6-5 to TRBJ1-2, with a weak D call TRBD1 (5 bases). The CDR3 runs to 13 residues. Trimming took off 6 bases at V and 5 bases at J, with 13 bases between the two ends. Germline V gene lookup returns CDR1 MNHEY and CDR2 SVGAGI. The CDR3 sequence: CASSRDGYYGYTF. Written as DNA, the CDR3 is TGTGCCAGCAGCCGGGACGGGTATTATGGCTACACCTTC.

The gene calls are TRBV9 and TRBJ2-5; no clear D. The CDR3 totals 14 residues. Trimming stripped 3 bases from V and 1 base from J, with 10 bases between. CDR1 and CDR2 (germline): SGDLS, YYNGEE. CDR3 loop: CASSARLGQETQYF. In nucleotides, the CDR3 is TGTGCCAGCAGCGCCAGACTGGGCCAAGAGACCCAGTACTTC.

This clone was counted between two and nine times. The V and J genes are TRBV6-6 and TRBJ2-1; 7 bases are shared with TRBD1. V was pared by 4 bases and J by 2 bases, with 8 bases of the junction left unmatched. Per the germline V gene, CDR1 is MNHNY and CDR2 is SVGAGI (reference sequence). The CDR3 is made up of 16 amino acids. The CDR3 DNA sequence: TGTGCCAGCAGTTCACCGACAGGGATGACCTACAATGAGCAGTTCTTC. This codes for CASSSPTGMTYNEQFF.

V and J are TRBV5-1 and TRBJ2-1; TRBD2 matches at 15 bases. Trimming took 6 bases from V and 0 from J; bases not matched to a gene: 10. This CDR3 region has 19 residues. Per the germline V gene, CDR1 is SGHRS and CDR2 is YFSETQ. The CDR3 sequence: CASNEKGLAGGTSYNEQFF. CDR3 DNA sequence: TGCGCCAGCAACGAGAAGGGACTAGCGGGAGGTACCTCCTACAATGAGCAGTTCTTC.

This clone was observed a handful of times. This sample also contains other DNA sequences that code for the same CDR3. This chain links TRBV18 with TRBJ1-3, with D hard to call. Germline V CDR1 and CDR2: KGHSH, LQKENI. Deletions cut 3 bases from V and 3 bases from J, with 0 bases between. The CDR3 contains 11 residues. CDR3 in amino acids: CASSPGNTIYF. DNA of the CDR3: TGTGCCAGCTCACCTGGAAACACCATATATTTT. Full variable domain (remainder filled in from reference TRBV18 and TRBJ1-3): NAGVMQNPRHLVRRRGQEARLRCSPMKGHSHVYWYRQLPEEGLKFMVYLQKENIIDESGMPKERFSAEFPKEGPSILRIQQVVRGDSAAYFCASSPGNTIYFGEGSWLTVV.

The chain carries TRBV5-6 and TRBJ2-1; the D is unclear. Deletions cut 3 bases from V and 7 bases from J, with 8 bases between. Per the germline V gene, CDR1 is SGHDT and CDR2 is YYEEEE. This CDR3 comprises 12 residues. The CDR3 DNA is TGTGCCAGCAGCTGGGGTCGGAATGAGCAGTTCTTC. It is translated as CASSWGRNEQFF.

This clone was detected ten times or more. J is TRBJ1-2 and V is TRBV6-1, with no clear D. The CDR3 is made up of 12 amino acids. Looked up from germline, CDR1 is MNHNS and CDR2 is SASEGT. Trimming left V 5 bases short and J 4 bases short, with 8 bases between. CDR3 coding DNA: TGTGCCAGCAGTCCGCGGATCTATGGCTACACCTTC. Protein sequence: CASSPRIYGYTF.

The chain uses TRBV5-4 and TRBJ1-6, with TRBD1 identical over 11 bases. This CDR3 region has 16 residues. With 1 base clipped from V and 8 bases from J, the junction kept 5 bases outside the gene matches. Germline CDR1 reads SGHNT; CDR2 reads YYREEE (reference sequence). CDR3 sequence (DNA): TGTGCCAGCAGCTTGCATTGGGGACAGGGGGATTCACCCCTCCACTTT. Encoded protein: CASSLHWGQGDSPLHF.

The chain has TRBV28 and TRBJ2-7, with D tentatively TRBD2 (7 bases). The CDR3 consists of 15 residues. The germline V gene encodes CDR1 MDHEN and CDR2 SYDVKM. Trimming took off 2 bases at V and 5 bases at J, with 16 bases between the two ends. Written as DNA, the CDR3 is TGTGCCAGCAGTTTAGGGGGGGCCTCGAACCACGAGCAGTACTTC. Translated, it gives CASSLGGASNHEQYF.

This clone was found a few times. V is TRBV28 and J is TRBJ1-2, with D hard to call. This CDR3 spans 12 amino acids. V lost 3 bases and J lost 3, with 5 bases in between. Germline-derived CDR1 and CDR2 are MDHEN and SYDVKM. CDR3 nucleotide sequence: TGTGCCAGCAGTTTCTTGGACTATGGCTACACCTTC. It translates to CASSFLDYGYTF.

CDR3 coding DNA: TGTGCCAGCAGCTTGGGCGGACAGAGTAATGAAAAACTGTTTTTT. Protein sequence: CASSLGGQSNEKLFF. V usage is TRBV5-4 and J usage is TRBJ1-4, with D perhaps matching TRBD1 (6 bases). Trimming stripped 0 bases from V and 4 bases from J, with 10 bases between. The CDR3 contains 15 residues. Germline CDR1 and CDR2: SGHNT and YYREEE (reference sequence).

V gene TRBV19 combines with J gene TRBJ1-5; 9 bases agree with TRBD1. J lost 2 bases, V lost 5 bases, and 7 bases had no gene match. CDR3 size: 16 residues. Germline V gene lookup returns CDR1 LNHDA and CDR2 SQIVND (reference sequence). The CDR3 sequence: CASSGGTGLRNQPQHF. In DNA form, the CDR3 reads TGTGCCAGTAGTGGGGGGACAGGGCTTCGCAATCAGCCCCAGCATTTT.

The chain recombines TRBV12-5 with TRBJ1-2; the D gene is possibly TRBD1 (6 bases). Germline CDR1 LGHNT, CDR2 FRNRAP. The germline V and J ends were trimmed by 6 bases and 9 bases, with 8 bases remaining between them. This CDR3 has 10 residues. The DNA for the CDR3 is TGTGCTAGTGGGGACAGTAGCTACACCTTC. Its translation is CASGDSSYTF.

The CDR3 sequence is CASSQGGTSGSIETQYF. CDR3 bases: TGTGCCAGCAGCCAAGGAGGGACTAGCGGGAGTATAGAGACCCAGTACTTC. V usage is TRBV5-4 and J usage is TRBJ2-5, with 14 bases aligning to TRBD2. The CDR3 has 17 amino acids. The germline V gene encodes CDR1 SGHNT and CDR2 YYREEE (reference sequence). V dropped 4 bases and J dropped 4; count of bases not matched to a gene: 9. The whole variable domain, filled in from reference TRBV5-4 and TRBJ2-5, reads ETGVTQSPTHLIKTRGQQVTLRCSSQSGHNTVSWYQQALGQGPQFIFQYYREEENGRGNFPPRFSGLQFPNYSSELNVNALELDDSALYLCASSQGGTSGSIETQYFGPGTRLLVL.

The chain joins TRBV19 to TRBJ2-7, with D perhaps matching TRBD1 (5 bases). Germline-derived CDR1 and CDR2 are LNHDA and SQIVND (reference sequence). The CDR3 extends over 15 amino acids. Between the trimmed V and J ends, which lost 0 bases and 2 bases, there was a span of 11 bases. As DNA, the CDR3 is TGTGCCAGTAGTATAGATGCACAGGCCCCCTACGAGCAGTACTTC. Protein: CASSIDAQAPYEQYF. Using reference TRBV19 and TRBJ2-7 for the parts outside the CDR3, the full variable domain is DGGITQSPKYLFRKEGQNVTLSCEQNLNHDAMYWYRQDPGQGLRLIYYSQIVNDFQKGDIAEGYSVSREKKESFPLTVTSAQKNPTAFYLCASSIDAQAPYEQYFGPGTRLTVT.

This clone was counted once. The chain is built from TRBV2 and TRBJ2-7; D possibly corresponds to TRBD1 (5 bases). This CDR3 comprises 15 residues. V was cut by 8 bases and J by 3 bases, with 20 bases left in between. The germline gives CDR1 SNHLY, CDR2 FYNNEI. DNA of the CDR3: TGTGCCAGCTCTAAGAGGCCGGACATACTCTACGAGCAGTACTTC. Amino acids: CASSKRPDILYEQYF. Together with reference TRBV2 and TRBJ2-7, the CDR3 gives the full variable domain: EPEVTQTPSHQVTQMGQEVILRCVPISNHLYFYWYRQILGQKVEFLVSFYNNEISEKSEIFDDQFSVERPDGSNFTLKIRSTKLEDSAMYFCASSKRPDILYEQYFGPGTRLTVT.

The chain combines TRBV2 with TRBJ1-2; D is uncertain. This CDR3 comprises 10 residues. CDR1 is SNHLY, CDR2 FYNNEI, per germline. Trimming cost V 7 bases and J 3 bases, with 3 bases left between them. The CDR3 sequence: CASNDYGYTF. CDR3 nucleotides: TGTGCCAGCAACGACTATGGCTACACCTTC.

The chain uses TRBV9 and TRBJ2-1; D might be TRBD2 (6 bases). V gave up 7 bases and J gave up 5 bases, with 13 bases separating them. The CDR3 runs 13 residues. Per germline, CDR1 SGDLS and CDR2 YYNGEE. CDR3 DNA: TGTGCCAGCGGGATTAGCGGAAACAATGAGCAGTTCTTC. It yields the protein CASGISGNNEQFF.

A single count supports this clone. The gene calls are TRBV28 and TRBJ2-7, with 8 bases fitting TRBD2. This CDR3 spans 14 amino acids. V gave up 3 bases and J gave up 4 bases; unmatched junction bases: 5. CDR1 MDHEN and CDR2 SYDVKM come from the germline V gene. CDR3 in DNA: TGTGCCAGCAGTTTCGACCGGGGGGGATACGAGCAGTACTTC. This codes for CASSFDRGGYEQYF.

The chain joins TRBV10-3 to TRBJ1-2; D call uncertain. This CDR3 is built from 16 residues. With 10 bases removed from V and 3 bases from J, the gap between germline ends came to 24 bases. Germline V gene data show CDR1 as ENHRY and CDR2 as SYGVKD. The CDR3 coding sequence is TGTGCCACCGCGGACGGTGGGGAATCATCGGACTATGGCTACACCTTC. Protein product: CATADGGESSDYGYTF.

This chain joins TRBV28 and TRBJ1-2; the D is unclear. The CDR3 loop spans 15 amino acids. Trimming pared 6 bases from V and 3 bases from J, leaving 17 bases between. In germline, CDR1 is MDHEN, CDR2 SYDVKM. The CDR3 sequence: CASRVRSQPYYGYTF. CDR3 nucleotide sequence: TGTGCCAGCAGGGTGCGGAGTCAACCTTACTATGGCTACACCTTC.

This rearrangement joins TRBV7-9 to TRBJ1-6, with D hard to call. Trimming stripped 5 bases from V and 7 bases from J, with 6 bases between. Germline CDR1 SEHNR, CDR2 FQNEAQ (reference sequence). The CDR3 covers 12 residues. CDR3 sequence reads: CASSRANSPLHF. The CDR3 coding sequence is TGTGCCAGCAGCCGGGCCAATTCACCCCTCCACTTT.

The chain links TRBV25-1 to TRBJ1-2; 7 nucleotides align to TRBD1. The J segment lost 4 bases and the V segment lost 2 bases, leaving 4 bases of the junction unmatched. The length of the CDR3 is 14 residues. Germline-derived CDR1 and CDR2 are MGHDK and SYGVNS. The CDR3 loop is CASSEPDRTYGYTF. DNA of the CDR3: TGTGCCAGCAGTGAACCGGACAGGACCTATGGCTACACCTTC.

The V call is TRBV13, the J call TRBJ1-4; 10 bases are a match to TRBD1. CDR3 length: 14 amino acids. V shed 5 bases and J 5 bases; nucleotides not matched to a gene: 2. CDR1 PRHDT and CDR2 FYEKMQ come from the germline V gene (reference sequence). CDR3 DNA: TGTGCCAGCAGCGGGGACAGGGGCAATGAAAAACTGTTTTTT. It codes for CASSGDRGNEKLFF. The variable domain in full, completed from reference TRBV13 and TRBJ1-4, reads AAGVIQSPRHLIKEKRETATLKCYPIPRHDTVYWYQQGPGQDPQFLISFYEKMQSDKGSIPDRFSAQQFSDYHSELNMSSLELGDSALYFCASSGDRGNEKLFFGSGTQLSVL.

Here the CDR3 reads CASRRAGLSYGYTF. The CDR3 nucleotides are TGTGCCAGCAGGAGGGCAGGGCTTAGCTATGGCTACACCTTC. The rearrangement joins TRBV27 to TRBJ1-2; tentatively, D is TRBD1 (5 bases). The CDR3 length is 14 residues. V lost 6 bases and J 4 bases, leaving 15 bases between the germline ends. Germline CDR1 reads MNHEY; CDR2 reads SMNVEV (reference sequence).